The rows below give T cell receptor beta chains drawn from one sample of a study of naive and memory T cell subsets. TCRdb analysed the UMI-ligation and nested PCR reads with MiXCR anew, one entry per CDR3 protein. The sample contains 15,000 to 20,000 distinct CDR3 sequences, 8% to 10% of which appear only once. This specimen consisted of skin, obtained from a tuberculin skin test site. These receptors were taken from an adult in good health. Both conserved end residues are part of each CDR3. D genes are given only for firm matches. Clone size is stated in some rows and not others, as once, few, many or a class when expanded.

cdr3_nt	cdr3_aa	clone_size	d_call	v_call	j_call	cdr3_length
TGCGCCAGCAGCTTGGAAAGAGATACGCAGTATTTT	CASSLERDTQYF	-	-	TRBV5-1	TRBJ2-3	12
TGTGCCAGCAGTTTGAGAAGGGGGCGCGGGCAGCCCCAGCATTTT	CASSLRRGRGQPQHF	-	TRBD1	TRBV27	TRBJ1-5	15
TGTGCCAGCAGCCGGACTAGCGGGGAGCAGTTCTTC	CASSRTSGEQFF	many	TRBD2	TRBV5-4	TRBJ2-1	12
TGTGCCAGCAGCCCCTATCCCTCCTACGAGCAGTACTTC	CASSPYPSYEQYF	medium-sized	-	TRBV12-3/TRBV12-4	TRBJ2-7	13
TGTGCCAGCAGCTGGGGTAACGAGCAGTACTTC	CASSWGNEQYF	few	-	TRBV13	TRBJ2-7	11
TGTGCCAGCAGCTTATACAGGAACACCGGGGAGCTGTTTTTT	CASSLYRNTGELFF	-	-	TRBV7-9	TRBJ2-2	14
TGTGCCAGCAGCCCCCCGGGGAGCAGAGGGCGGGGAAACACCATATATTTT	CASSPPGSRGRGNTIYF	-	-	TRBV7-2	TRBJ1-3	17
TGCAGTTACAGGGTCAACTACGAGCAGTACTTC	CSYRVNYEQYF	medium-sized	-	TRBV20-1	TRBJ2-7	11
TGCAGCGTAGATAGCGGGAGAGGGGGGGCTTACAATGAGCAGTTCTTC	CSVDSGRGGAYNEQFF	few	TRBD2	TRBV29-1	TRBJ2-1	16
TGTGCCAGCAGCTTGTCCCGAAGGGGAGTGAACACTGAAGCTTTCTTT	CASSLSRRGVNTEAFF	many	-	TRBV5-5	TRBJ1-1	16
TGTGCCAGCAGTTCGCAGGCTTTATGGACCGGGGAGCTGTTTTTT	CASSSQALWTGELFF	once	-	TRBV6-5	TRBJ2-2	15
TGCGCCAGCAGGACCGGGACAGGGGAGACTTACGAGCAGTACTTC	CASRTGTGETYEQYF	many	TRBD1	TRBV5-1	TRBJ2-7	15
TGTGCCAGCAGCCTAAAAATCACAGATACGCAGTATTTT	CASSLKITDTQYF	many	-	TRBV7-6	TRBJ2-3	13
TGTGCCACCAGGTCAGTTGGGACCGGGGAGCTGTTTTTT	CATRSVGTGELFF	many	-	TRBV15	TRBJ2-2	13
TGTGCCAGCAGTGAAGAAGAGGGACTAGCTGGGTACGAGCAGTACTTC	CASSEEEGLAGYEQYF	many	TRBD2	TRBV6-1	TRBJ2-7	16
TGTGCCAGCAGCGTAGAGCCAGGGGTGAACACTGAAGCTTTCTTT	CASSVEPGVNTEAFF	-	-	TRBV9	TRBJ1-1	15
TGTGCCAGCAGCCAAGAGGTTGGACTAGGCCAAAGTGATACGCAGTATTTT	CASSQEVGLGQSDTQYF	large	TRBD2	TRBV3-1	TRBJ2-3	17
TGTGCCAGCAGTTCTTACAGGTTGGGGTCCTACGAGCAGTACTTC	CASSSYRLGSYEQYF	many	-	TRBV28	TRBJ2-7	15
TGCGCCAGCAGCCCAAGGACAGGGGTGGGGTATGGCTACACCTTC	CASSPRTGVGYGYTF	-	TRBD1	TRBV5-1	TRBJ1-2	15
TGTGCCACCAGTGATTTGCGGGACACCGGGGAGCTGTTTTTT	CATSDLRDTGELFF	medium-sized	-	TRBV24-1	TRBJ2-2	14
TGCAGTGCTACGGGGTGGTTAGGGTACAATGAGCAGTTCTTC	CSATGWLGYNEQFF	medium-sized	-	TRBV20-1	TRBJ2-1	14
TGTGCCAGCAACTCAGGGGGGTCTGGAAACATTCAGTACTTC	CASNSGGSGNIQYF	many	-	TRBV6-1	TRBJ2-4	14
TGTGCCAGTAAGAGGGGACAGGGGTCCTCGGAGACCCAGTACTTC	CASKRGQGSSETQYF	medium-sized	TRBD1	TRBV19	TRBJ2-5	15
TGTGCCAGCAGCTTAGCGGGACAGCAAGAGACCCAGTACTTC	CASSLAGQQETQYF	many	TRBD1	TRBV7-2	TRBJ2-5	14
TGTGCCAGCAGCCAAGGGGCAGGGTTATGGTCTTCGGTCGAGCAGTACTTC	CASSQGAGLWSSVEQYF	many	-	TRBV3-1	TRBJ2-7	17
TGCGCCAGCAGACTAGGAAGCCAAGAGACCCAGTACTTC	CASRLGSQETQYF	many	-	TRBV10-2	TRBJ2-5	13
TGTGCCAGCAGCCGGACAGGGCAGTACTTC	CASSRTGQYF	many	-	TRBV21-1	TRBJ2-7	10
TGCAGCGTCACATCCGGGGCTAGCTGGACCGTCAATGAGCAGTTCTTC	CSVTSGASWTVNEQFF	many	-	TRBV29-1	TRBJ2-1	16
TGTGCCAGCAGCCCCCCCCCCGGGAGGGAGAGAGTCGGTACGCAGTATTTT	CASSPPPGRERVGTQYF	many	TRBD2	TRBV7-6	TRBJ2-3	17
TGTGCCAGCGGGCCCGGAGAGACCCAGTACTTC	CASGPGETQYF	many	-	TRBV12-3/TRBV12-4	TRBJ2-5	11
TGTGCCAGCAGCCAACCGGGACTAGGGAGCACAGATACGCAGTATTTT	CASSQPGLGSTDTQYF	few	TRBD2	TRBV14	TRBJ2-3	16